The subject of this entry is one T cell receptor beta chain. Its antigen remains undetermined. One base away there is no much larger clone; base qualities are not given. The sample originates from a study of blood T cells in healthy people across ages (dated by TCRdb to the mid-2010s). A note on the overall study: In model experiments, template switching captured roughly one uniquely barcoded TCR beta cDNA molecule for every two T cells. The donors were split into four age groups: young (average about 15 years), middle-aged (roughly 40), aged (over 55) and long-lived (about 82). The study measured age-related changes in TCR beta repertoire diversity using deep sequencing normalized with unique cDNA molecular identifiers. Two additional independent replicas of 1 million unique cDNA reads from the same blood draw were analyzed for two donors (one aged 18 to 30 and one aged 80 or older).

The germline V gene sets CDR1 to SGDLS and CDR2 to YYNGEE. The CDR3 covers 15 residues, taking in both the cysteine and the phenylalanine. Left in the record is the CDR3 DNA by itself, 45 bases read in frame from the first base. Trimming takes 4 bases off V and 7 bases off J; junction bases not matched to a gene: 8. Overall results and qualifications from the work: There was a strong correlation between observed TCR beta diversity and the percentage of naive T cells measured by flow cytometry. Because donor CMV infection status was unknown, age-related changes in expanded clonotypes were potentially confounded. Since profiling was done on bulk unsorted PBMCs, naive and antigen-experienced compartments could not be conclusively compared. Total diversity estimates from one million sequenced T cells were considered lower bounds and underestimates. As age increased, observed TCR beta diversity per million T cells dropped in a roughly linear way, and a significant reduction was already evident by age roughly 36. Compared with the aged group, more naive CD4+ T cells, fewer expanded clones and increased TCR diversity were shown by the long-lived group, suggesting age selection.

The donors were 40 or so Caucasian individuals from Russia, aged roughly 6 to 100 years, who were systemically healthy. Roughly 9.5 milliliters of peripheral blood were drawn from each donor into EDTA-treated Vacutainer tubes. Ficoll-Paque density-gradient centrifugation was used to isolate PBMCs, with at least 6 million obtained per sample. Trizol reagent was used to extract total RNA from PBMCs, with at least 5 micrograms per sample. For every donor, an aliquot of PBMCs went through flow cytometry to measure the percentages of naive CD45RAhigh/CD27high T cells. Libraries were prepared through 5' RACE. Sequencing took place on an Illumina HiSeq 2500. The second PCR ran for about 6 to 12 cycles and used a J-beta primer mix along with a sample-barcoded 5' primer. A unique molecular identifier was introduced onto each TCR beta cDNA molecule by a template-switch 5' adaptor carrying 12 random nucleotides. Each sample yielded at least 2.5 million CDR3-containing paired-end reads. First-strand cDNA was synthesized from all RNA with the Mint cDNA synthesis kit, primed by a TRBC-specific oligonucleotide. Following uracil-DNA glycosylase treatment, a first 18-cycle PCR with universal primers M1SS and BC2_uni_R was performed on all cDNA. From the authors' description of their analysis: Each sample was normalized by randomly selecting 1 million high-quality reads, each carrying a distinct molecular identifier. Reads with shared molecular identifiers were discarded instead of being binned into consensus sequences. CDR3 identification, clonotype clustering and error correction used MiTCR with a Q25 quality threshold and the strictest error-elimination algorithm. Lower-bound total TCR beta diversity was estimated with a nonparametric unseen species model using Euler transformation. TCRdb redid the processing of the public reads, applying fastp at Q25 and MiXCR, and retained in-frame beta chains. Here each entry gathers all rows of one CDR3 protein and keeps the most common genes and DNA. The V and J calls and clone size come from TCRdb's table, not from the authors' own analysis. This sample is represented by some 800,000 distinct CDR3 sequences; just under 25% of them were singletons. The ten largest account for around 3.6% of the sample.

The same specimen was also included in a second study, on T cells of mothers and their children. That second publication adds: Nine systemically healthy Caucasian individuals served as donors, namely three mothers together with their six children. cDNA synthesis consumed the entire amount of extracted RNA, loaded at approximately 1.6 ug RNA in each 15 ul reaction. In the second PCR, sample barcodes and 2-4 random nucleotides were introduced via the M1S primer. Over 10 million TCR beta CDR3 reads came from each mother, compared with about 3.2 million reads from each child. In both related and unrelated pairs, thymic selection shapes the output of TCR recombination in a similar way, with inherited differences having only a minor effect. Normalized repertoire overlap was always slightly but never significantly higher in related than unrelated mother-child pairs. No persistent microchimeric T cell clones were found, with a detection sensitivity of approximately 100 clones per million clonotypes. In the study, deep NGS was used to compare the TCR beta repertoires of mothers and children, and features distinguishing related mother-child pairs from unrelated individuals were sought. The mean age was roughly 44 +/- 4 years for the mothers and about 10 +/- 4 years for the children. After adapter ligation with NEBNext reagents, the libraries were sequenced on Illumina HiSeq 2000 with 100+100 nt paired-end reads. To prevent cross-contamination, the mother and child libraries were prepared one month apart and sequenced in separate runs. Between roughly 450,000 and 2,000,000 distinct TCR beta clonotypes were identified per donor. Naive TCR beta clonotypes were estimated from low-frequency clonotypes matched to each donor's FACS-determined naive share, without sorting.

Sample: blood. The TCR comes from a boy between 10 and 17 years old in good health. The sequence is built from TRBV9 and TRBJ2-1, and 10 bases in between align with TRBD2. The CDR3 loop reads CASSFKREGWNEQFF. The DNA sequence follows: TGTGCCAGCAGCTTCAAGCGGGAGGGATGGAATGAGCAGTTCTTC.